What follows are 9 T cell receptor beta chains derived from one specimen sequenced in a study of response to subunit inactivated influenza vaccine. TCRdb used MiXCR to reprocess the RT-PCR reads, holding one entry per CDR3 protein. The sample records fewer than 350,000 distinct CDR3 sequences, about a fifth being singletons. Sample: PBMCs from blood, taken about 20 months after vaccination. The receptors shown here come from a man between 50 and 70 years old who received an inactivated influenza vaccine.

V gene TRBV5-5 combines with J gene TRBJ2-5, with D maybe TRBD2 (5 bases). Per germline, CDR1 SGHKS and CDR2 YYEKEE (reference sequence). The CDR3 consists of 13 residues. Trimming stripped 5 bases from V and 4 bases from J, with 12 bases between. This chain's CDR3 is CASRPSRGETQYF. The CDR3 DNA follows: TGTGCCAGCAGACCAAGCCGGGGAGAGACCCAGTACTTC.

The V gene is TRBV5-1, the J gene TRBJ2-5; the match to TRBD2 covers 13 bases. V shed 2 bases and J 2 bases; nucleotides not matched to a gene: 6. CDR1 and CDR2 (germline): SGHRS, YFSETQ. The CDR3 length is 17 residues. Here the CDR3 reads CASSFGGTSGAQETQYF. The CDR3 bases are TGCGCCAGCAGCTTCGGTGGGACTAGCGGGGCACAAGAGACCCAGTACTTC.

The rearrangement joins TRBV11-2 to TRBJ2-3; TRBD2 matches at 8 bases. Germline CDR1 is SGHAT and CDR2 is FQNNGV. The CDR3 has 16 amino acids. V trimming: 3 bases; J trimming: 10 bases; junction bases outside the gene matches: 15. The CDR3 sequence is CASSLTSDLRWISQYF. The CDR3 DNA sequence: TGTGCCAGCAGCTTGACTAGCGACCTTCGATGGATCTCGCAGTATTTT.

This chain joins TRBV6-1 and TRBJ1-4; D unclear. From germline, CDR1 is MNHNS and CDR2 SASEGT. This CDR3 has 14 residues. The V end lost 6 bases, the J end lost 0 bases, and 8 bases lay between the germline ends. The CDR3: CASSPSATNEKLFF. CDR3 bases: TGTGCCAGCAGCCCCTCGGCAACTAATGAAAAACTGTTTTTT.

This clonotype came up a few times. This chain links TRBV10-3 with TRBJ1-5, with D tentatively TRBD1 (5 bases). Trimming stripped 0 bases from V and 4 bases from J, with 7 bases between. Germline CDR1 is ENHRY and CDR2 is SYGVKD. The CDR3 contains 14 residues. The CDR3 is CAISESAGNQPQHF. The CDR3 DNA is TGTGCCATCAGTGAGTCGGCAGGGAATCAGCCCCAGCATTTT.

Many counts were recorded for this clonotype. This chain connects TRBV12-3 or TRBV12-4 to TRBJ1-1; a weak D match, TRBD1 (5 bases). V was clipped by 5 bases and J by 4 bases, with 11 bases between them. CDR3 length: 13 amino acids. CDR3 DNA sequence: TGTGCCAGCAGTCCAGGGTGGGCCACTGAAGCTTTCTTT. It translates to CASSPGWATEAFF.

This clonotype was seen only a few times. The chain has TRBV20-1 and TRBJ1-5; D is undetermined. This CDR3 contains 13 residues. Germline lookup yields CDR1 DFQATT and CDR2 SNEGSKA (reference sequence). Trimming removed 6 bases at V and 0 bases at J, with 9 bases between. For the CDR3, the DNA is TGCAGTGCGAGGACTGATAGCAATCAGCCCCAGCATTTT. Its protein product is CSARTDSNQPQHF.

Worth noting for this clonotype: A read error is possible here, since a much larger clone lies one base away. V usage is TRBV6-5 and J usage is TRBJ1-2; D uncertain. The CDR3 has 14 residues. Germline CDR1 and CDR2: MNHEY and SVGAGI. Trimming took off 2 bases at V and 0 bases at J, with 7 bases between the two ends. The CDR3 DNA reads as TGTGCCAGCAGTTACGGGATAGCTAACTATGGCTACACCTTC. This sequence encodes CASSYGIANYGYTF.

This clonotype was detected a few times. The J gene is TRBJ1-6, the V gene TRBV6-2 or TRBV6-3; D perhaps matches TRBD1 (5 bases). CDR3 length equals 16 residues. Germline V lookup: CDR1 MNHEY, CDR2 SVGEGT. Trimming removed 0 bases from V and 2 bases from J, with 8 bases in between. The DNA of the CDR3 is TGTGCCAGCAGTTACTCCCGGGACGCCTATAATTCACCCCTCCACTTT. It encodes CASSYSRDAYNSPLHF.